A single T cell receptor (beta chain) is shown here with its context. Its antigen target is currently unknown. No much larger clone exists at a distance of one base, and base qualities are not known. According to the study, the label for this sample's treatment or condition signals: live attenuated yellow fever vaccine strain. At every blood-draw timepoint, two biological replicates of bulk PBMCs were collected. A standard Ficoll-Paque protocol was used to isolate PBMCs from peripheral blood. RNA was extracted with TriZol from bulk PBMCs, CD4 and CD8 fractions, and dextramer-positive and dextramer-negative fractions. TCR cDNA was synthesized by 5'RACE template switching, which introduced a universal primer site and unique molecular identifiers. cDNA synthesis was primed from both the TCR alpha and TCR beta constant segments. Two PCR steps were used to amplify libraries, with sample barcodes and sequencing adapters being added in the second step. Sequencing of the libraries was done on either Illumina HiSeq 2500 (2x100 bp) or NovaSeq (2x150 bp). The paper's data handling went like this. MIGEC handled demultiplexing of reads and collapsing into UMI consensus sequences, while MiXCR performed V(D)J alignment. Vaccine-responding clonotypes were identified with edgeR using replicate PBMC samples, with FDR below 0.01 and a log2 fold change above 5 up to day 15 being required. CD4 or CD8 identity was assigned to each bulk clonotype according to whether the clonotype was present at higher abundance in the sequenced CD4 repertoire or the sequenced CD8 repertoire. In-frame beta chains were kept once TCRdb had trimmed the public reads at Q25 with fastp and called clones with MiXCR. Duplicate CDR3 protein sequences are folded into a single record with the most common DNA and genes. The V and J calls, along with clone size, are taken from TCRdb and not from the paper's own processing. The sample table shows under 550,000 distinct CDR3 sequences, and around a fifth are seen once. The biggest ten clones account for approximately 15% of the sample.

This sample stems from a study of T cells after yellow fever vaccination (dated by TCRdb to about 2019). About the investigation overall: The SMART-Seq v4 Ultra Low Input RNA kit was used to prepare libraries from fractions with low cell numbers. To follow T-cell clones before and after primary and booster YFV17D yellow fever vaccination, bulk TCR alpha and beta repertoires were sequenced over time. Blood was drawn at multiple timepoints before and after primary and secondary immunization, with bulk PBMC replicates and cell subsets isolated. Two healthy male donors, one aged 18 to 30 and one aged 30 to 39 years, were included in the cohort. Overall results and qualifications from the work: The study included only a couple of donors, which limits how far the findings can be generalized. Most clones expanded after primary vaccination were re-detected after the booster (approximately 96% of CD4 and roughly 85% of CD8), suggesting broad memory maintenance. Compared with the primary T-cell response, the secondary T-cell response was faster but weaker, reaching its peak on day 5 rather than on day 15. FACS-sorted repertoires could contain abundant contaminating clonotypes from the bulk population, so computational filtering was required. A small fraction of clonotypes showed up in both the CD4 and CD8 compartments, probably as a result of convergent recombination.

Sample: PBMCs, taken 21 days after the first yellow fever vaccination. The clonotype originates from a man aged 18 to 29 who received the YFV17D yellow fever vaccine.

CDR3 loop: CASGSVVEEQYF. The nucleotide sequence reads as follows: TGTGCCAGCGGAAGTGTGGTCGAAGAGCAGTACTTC. The chain is made from TRBV6-2 or TRBV6-3 and TRBJ2-7, with no confidently assigned D gene. CDR1 and CDR2 are read off the germline V gene as MNHEY and SVGEGT. Including the terminal cysteine and phenylalanine, the CDR3 comprises 12 residues. Only CDR3 DNA remains: 36 bases, in frame from the first base. Between the V and J ends, shortened by 8 bases and 7 bases respectively, the junction contains 15 bases.